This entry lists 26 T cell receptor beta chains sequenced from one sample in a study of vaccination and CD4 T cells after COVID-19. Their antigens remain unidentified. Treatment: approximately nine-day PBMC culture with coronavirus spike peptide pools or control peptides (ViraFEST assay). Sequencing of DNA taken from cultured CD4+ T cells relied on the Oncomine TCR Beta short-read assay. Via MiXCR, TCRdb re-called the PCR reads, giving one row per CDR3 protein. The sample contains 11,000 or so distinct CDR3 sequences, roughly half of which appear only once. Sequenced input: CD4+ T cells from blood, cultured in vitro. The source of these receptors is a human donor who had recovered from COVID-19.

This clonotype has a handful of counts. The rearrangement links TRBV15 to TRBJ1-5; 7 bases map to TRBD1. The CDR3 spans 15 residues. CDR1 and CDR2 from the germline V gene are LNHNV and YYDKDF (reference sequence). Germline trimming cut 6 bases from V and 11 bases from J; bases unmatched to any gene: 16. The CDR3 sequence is CATRGQTGTPSAQHF. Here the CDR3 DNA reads TGTGCCACCAGGGGCCAGACAGGGACGCCGTCAGCCCAGCATTTT.

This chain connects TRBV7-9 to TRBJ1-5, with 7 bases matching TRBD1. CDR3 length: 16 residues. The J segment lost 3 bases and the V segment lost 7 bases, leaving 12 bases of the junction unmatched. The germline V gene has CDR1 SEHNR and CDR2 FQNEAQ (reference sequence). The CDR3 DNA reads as TGTGCCAGCAACTCCTCCGGGACAGTTCCCAATCAGCCCCAGCATTTT. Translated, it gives CASNSSGTVPNQPQHF.

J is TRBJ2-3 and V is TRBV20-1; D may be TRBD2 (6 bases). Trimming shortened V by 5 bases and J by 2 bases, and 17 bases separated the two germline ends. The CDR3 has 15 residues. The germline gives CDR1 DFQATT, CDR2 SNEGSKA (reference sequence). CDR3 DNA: TGCAGTGCTCATCATGATCTAGCGCCCACAGATACGCAGTATTTT. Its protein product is CSAHHDLAPTDTQYF.

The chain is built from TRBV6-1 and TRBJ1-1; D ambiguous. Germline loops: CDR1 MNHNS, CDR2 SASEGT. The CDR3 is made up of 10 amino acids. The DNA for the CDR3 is TGTGCTTCAAGACACACTGAAGCTTTCTTT. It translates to CASRHTEAFF.

CDR3 DNA: TGTGCCAGCAGCTTGAGTGGGGAGACCCAGTACTTC. Encoded protein: CASSLSGETQYF. The V gene is TRBV7-9, the J gene TRBJ2-5; D is undetermined. V was shortened by 3 bases and J by 5 bases, with 7 bases between the two germline ends. This CDR3 has 12 amino acids. The germline V gene has CDR1 SEHNR and CDR2 FQNEAQ (reference sequence). The variable domain in full, completed from reference TRBV7-9 and TRBJ2-5, reads DTGVSQNPRHKITKRGQNVTFRCDPISEHNRLYWYRQTLGQGPEFLTYFQNEAQLEKSRLLSDRFSAERPKGSFSTLEIQRTEQGDSAMYLCASSLSGETQYFGPGTRLLVL.

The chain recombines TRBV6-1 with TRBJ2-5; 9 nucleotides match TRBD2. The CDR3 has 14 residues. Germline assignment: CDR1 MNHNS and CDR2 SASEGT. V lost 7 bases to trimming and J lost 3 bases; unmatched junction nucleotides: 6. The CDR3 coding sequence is TGTGCCAGCACCAGAGCGGGGGGTAAAGAGACCCAGTACTTC. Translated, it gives CASTRAGGKETQYF.

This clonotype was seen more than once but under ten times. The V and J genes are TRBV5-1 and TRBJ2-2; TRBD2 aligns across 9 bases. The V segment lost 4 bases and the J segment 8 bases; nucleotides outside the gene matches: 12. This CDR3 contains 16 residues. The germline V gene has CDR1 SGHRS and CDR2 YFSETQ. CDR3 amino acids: CASSLRTSDTGGELFF. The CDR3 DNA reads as TGCGCCAGCAGCCTTAGGACTAGCGACACCGGTGGGGAGCTGTTTTTT.

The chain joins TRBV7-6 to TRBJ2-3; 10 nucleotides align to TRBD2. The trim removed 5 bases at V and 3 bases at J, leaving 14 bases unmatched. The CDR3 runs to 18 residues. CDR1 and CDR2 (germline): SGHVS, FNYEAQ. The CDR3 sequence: CASSPTGVAGLATDTQYF. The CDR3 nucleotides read TGTGCCAGCAGCCCTACCGGGGTGGCGGGACTAGCGACAGATACGCAGTATTTT.

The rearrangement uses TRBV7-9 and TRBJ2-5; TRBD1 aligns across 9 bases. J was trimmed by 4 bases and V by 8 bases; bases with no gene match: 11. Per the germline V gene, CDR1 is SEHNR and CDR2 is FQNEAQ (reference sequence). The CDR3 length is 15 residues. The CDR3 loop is CASGPGTGNRETQYF. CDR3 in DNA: TGTGCCAGCGGTCCCGGGACAGGGAACCGAGAGACCCAGTACTTC.

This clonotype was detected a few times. CDR3 bases: TGTGCCAGCAGCCCAAGGCGCGCGGGCCAAGAGACCCAGTACTTC. Translating it yields CASSPRRAGQETQYF. The V call is TRBV7-8, the J call TRBJ2-5; TRBD2 is a possible D gene (5 bases). The V end was cut by 5 bases, the J end by 1 base, with 14 bases between. This CDR3 is 15 amino acids long. The germline V gene encodes CDR1 SGHVS and CDR2 FQNEAQ.

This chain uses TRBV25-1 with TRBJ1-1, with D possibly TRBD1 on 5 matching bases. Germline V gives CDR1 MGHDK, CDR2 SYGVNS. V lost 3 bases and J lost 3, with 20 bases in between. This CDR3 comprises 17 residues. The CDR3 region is CASSDPVRGRGDTEAFF. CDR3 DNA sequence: TGTGCCAGCAGTGACCCGGTGCGGGGACGGGGGGACACTGAAGCTTTCTTT. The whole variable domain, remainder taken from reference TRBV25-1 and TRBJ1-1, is EADIYQTPRYLVIGTGKKITLECSQTMGHDKMYWYQQDPGMELHLIHYSYGVNSTEKGDLSSESTVSRIRTEHFPLTLESARPSHTSQYLCASSDPVRGRGDTEAFFGQGTRLTVV.

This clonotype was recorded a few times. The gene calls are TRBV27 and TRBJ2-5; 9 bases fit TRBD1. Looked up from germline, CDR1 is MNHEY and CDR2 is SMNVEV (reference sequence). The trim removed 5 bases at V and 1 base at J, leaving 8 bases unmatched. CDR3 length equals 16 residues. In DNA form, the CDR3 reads TGTGCCAGCAGTCATCCAGGGACAGGGATCCAAGAGACCCAGTACTTC. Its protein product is CASSHPGTGIQETQYF.

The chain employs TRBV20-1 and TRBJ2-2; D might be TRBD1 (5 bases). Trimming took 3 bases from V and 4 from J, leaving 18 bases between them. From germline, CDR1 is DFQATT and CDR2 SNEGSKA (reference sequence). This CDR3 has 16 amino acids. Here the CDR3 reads CSASLGQISGTGELFF. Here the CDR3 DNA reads TGCAGTGCTAGCCTGGGGCAGATATCTGGCACCGGGGAGCTGTTTTTT.

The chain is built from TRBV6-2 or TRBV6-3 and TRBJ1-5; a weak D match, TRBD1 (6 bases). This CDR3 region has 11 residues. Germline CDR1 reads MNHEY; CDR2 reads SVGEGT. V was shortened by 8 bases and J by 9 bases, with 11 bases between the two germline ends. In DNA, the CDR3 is TGTGCCAGCGGCCAGGGGCTGCCCCAGCATTTT. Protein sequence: CASGQGLPQHF.

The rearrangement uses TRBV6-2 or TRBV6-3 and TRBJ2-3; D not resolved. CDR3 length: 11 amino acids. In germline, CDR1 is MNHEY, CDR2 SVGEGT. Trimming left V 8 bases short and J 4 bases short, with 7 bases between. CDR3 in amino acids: CASRKSDTQYF. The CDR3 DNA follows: TGTGCCAGCCGAAAATCAGATACGCAGTATTTT.

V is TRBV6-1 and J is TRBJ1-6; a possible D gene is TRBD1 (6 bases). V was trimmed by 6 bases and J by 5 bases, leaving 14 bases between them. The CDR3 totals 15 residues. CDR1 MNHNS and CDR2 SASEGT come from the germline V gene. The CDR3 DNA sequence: TGTGCCAGCAGCCCCGGGGGCTACAATAATTCACCCCTCCACTTT. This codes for CASSPGGYNNSPLHF.

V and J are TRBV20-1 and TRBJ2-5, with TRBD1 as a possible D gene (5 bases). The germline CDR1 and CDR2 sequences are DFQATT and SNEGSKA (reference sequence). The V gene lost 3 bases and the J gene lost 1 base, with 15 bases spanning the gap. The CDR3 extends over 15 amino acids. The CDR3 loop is CSARKQDGVQETQYF. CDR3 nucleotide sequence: TGCAGTGCTAGGAAACAGGACGGAGTCCAAGAGACCCAGTACTTC.

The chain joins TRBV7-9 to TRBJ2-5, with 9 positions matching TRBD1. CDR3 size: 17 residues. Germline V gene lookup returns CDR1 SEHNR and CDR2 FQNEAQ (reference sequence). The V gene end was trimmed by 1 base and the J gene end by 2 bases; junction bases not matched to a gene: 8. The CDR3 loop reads CASSLGTGTGIQETQYF. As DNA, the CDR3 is TGTGCCAGCAGCTTAGGGACCGGGACAGGGATTCAAGAGACCCAGTACTTC.

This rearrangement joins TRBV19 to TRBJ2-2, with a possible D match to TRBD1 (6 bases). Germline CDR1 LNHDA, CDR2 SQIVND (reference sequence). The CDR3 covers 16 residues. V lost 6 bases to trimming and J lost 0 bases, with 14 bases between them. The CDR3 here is CASRFSWTANTGELFF. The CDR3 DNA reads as TGTGCCAGTAGGTTTTCTTGGACAGCGAACACCGGGGAGCTGTTTTTT.

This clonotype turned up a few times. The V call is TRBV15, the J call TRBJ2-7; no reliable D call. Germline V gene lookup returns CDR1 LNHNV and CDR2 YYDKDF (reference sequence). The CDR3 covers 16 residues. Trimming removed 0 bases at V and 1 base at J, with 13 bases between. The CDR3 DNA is TGTGCCACCAGCAGAGATGCCCTAGTCTTGTCCTACGAGCAGTACTTC. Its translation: CATSRDALVLSYEQYF.

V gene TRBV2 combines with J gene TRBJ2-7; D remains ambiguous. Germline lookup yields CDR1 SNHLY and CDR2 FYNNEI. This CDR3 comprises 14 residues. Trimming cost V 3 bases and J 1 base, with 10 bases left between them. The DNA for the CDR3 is TGTGCCAGCAGTGAGTCCAGGAAGTCCTACGAGCAGTACTTC. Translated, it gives CASSESRKSYEQYF. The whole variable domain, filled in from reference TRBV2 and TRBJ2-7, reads EPEVTQTPSHQVTQMGQEVILRCVPISNHLYFYWYRQILGQKVEFLVSFYNNEISEKSEIFDDQFSVERPDGSNFTLKIRSTKLEDSAMYFCASSESRKSYEQYFGPGTRLTVT.

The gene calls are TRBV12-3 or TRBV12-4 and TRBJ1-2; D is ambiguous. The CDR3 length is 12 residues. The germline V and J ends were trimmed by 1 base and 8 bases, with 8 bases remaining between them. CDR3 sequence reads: CASSLDTRGYTF. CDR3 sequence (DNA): TGTGCCAGCAGTTTAGATACTCGGGGCTACACCTTC.

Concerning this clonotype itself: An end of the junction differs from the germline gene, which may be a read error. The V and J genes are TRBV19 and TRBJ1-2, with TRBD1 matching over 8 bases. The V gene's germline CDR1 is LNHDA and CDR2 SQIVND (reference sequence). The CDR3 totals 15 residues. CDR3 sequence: CASSNPSGRGLEVAF. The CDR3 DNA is TGTGCCAGTAGTAACCCCTCGGGCAGGGGGCTTGAGGTAGCCTTC.

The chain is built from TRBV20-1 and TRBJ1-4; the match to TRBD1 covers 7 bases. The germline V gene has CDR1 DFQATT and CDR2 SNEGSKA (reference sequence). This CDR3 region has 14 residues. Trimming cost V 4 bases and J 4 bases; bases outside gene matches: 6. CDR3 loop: CSAKGARGNEKLFF. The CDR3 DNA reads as TGCAGTGCTAAGGGGGCAAGGGGTAATGAAAAACTGTTTTTT.

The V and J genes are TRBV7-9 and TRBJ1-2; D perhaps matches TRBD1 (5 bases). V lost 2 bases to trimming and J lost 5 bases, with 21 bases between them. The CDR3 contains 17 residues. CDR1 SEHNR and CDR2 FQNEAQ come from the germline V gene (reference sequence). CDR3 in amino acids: CASSLNSGPEGLYGYTF. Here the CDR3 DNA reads TGTGCCAGCAGCTTAAATTCAGGGCCAGAGGGATTATATGGCTACACCTTC.

The chain's CDR3 is CASSLSTGALYNEQFF. In DNA, the CDR3 is TGTGCCAGCAGTTTATCAACAGGGGCCCTGTACAATGAGCAGTTCTTC. This chain links TRBV27 with TRBJ2-1; TRBD1 matches at 7 bases. J was trimmed by 4 bases and V by 0 bases; bases with no gene match: 6. The germline CDR1 and CDR2 sequences are MNHEY and SMNVEV (reference sequence). There are 16 residues in the CDR3.